A selection of T cell receptor beta chains follows, all from one sample in a study of cytomegalovirus exposure and HLA in healthy donors. Assay used: immunoSEQ multiplex PCR; TCRdb lists only in-frame clones, some missing. Found here are more than 85,000 clones, around 70% of them singletons; the top ten hold approximately 16%. The sample taken for sequencing was PBMCs. These TCRs come from a woman aged 45-60 years in good health and CMV-seropositive. Each CDR3 is given with its conserved first and last residue. The D gene is left open where the match is weak. Clone size is stated in some rows and not others, as once, few, many or a class when expanded.

abundance,v_gene,j_gene,d_gene,CDR3aa,CDR3nt
-,TRBV2,TRBJ2-2,-,CASSEALVGVGGELFF,TGTGCCAGCAGTGAAGCGCTTGTCGGGGTGGGCGGGGAGCTGTTTTTT
-,TRBV29-1,TRBJ2-7,TRBD2,CSGLAGGDEQYF,TGCAGCGGACTAGCGGGAGGGGACGAGCAGTACTTC
-,TRBV7-6,TRBJ2-7,-,CASSLADSIYEQYF,TGTGCCAGCAGCTTAGCAGACTCCATCTACGAGCAGTACTTC
-,TRBV10-3,TRBJ1-2,-,CAISVLGVGYTF,TGTGCCATCAGTGTTTTAGGGGTTGGCTACACCTTC
few,TRBV4-2,TRBJ2-3,-,CASSQDEGVLDTQYF,TGTGCCAGCAGCCAAGACGAAGGAGTCCTAGATACGCAGTATTTT
-,TRBV9,TRBJ1-1,-,CASSVAGNTEAFF,TGTGCCAGCAGCGTAGCAGGGAACACTGAAGCTTTCTTT
few,TRBV9,TRBJ2-7,TRBD2,CASSVGVAGGYEQYF,TGTGCCAGCAGCGTAGGAGTAGCGGGAGGCTACGAGCAGTACTTC
-,TRBV7-9,TRBJ2-5,-,CASSGGQTQYF,TGTGCCAGCAGCGGAGGGCAGACCCAGTACTTC
-,TRBV19,TRBJ1-5,-,CASSISTYEQPQHF,TGTGCCAGTAGTATCTCCACCTATGAACAGCCCCAGCATTTT
-,TRBV14,TRBJ2-7,-,CASSRAYEQYF,TGTGCCAGCAGCCGAGCCTACGAGCAGTACTTC
few,TRBV5-4,TRBJ2-5,TRBD1,CATYRDSEETQYF,TGTGCCACATACCGGGACAGCGAAGAGACCCAGTACTTC
-,TRBV9,TRBJ2-2,-,CASSSDIYTGELFF,TGTGCCAGCAGCTCGGACATCTACACCGGGGAGCTGTTTTTT
-,TRBV7-3,TRBJ2-7,TRBD2,CASSPNGGRGSYEQYF,TGTGCCAGCAGCCCCAACGGCGGGAGGGGATCCTACGAGCAGTACTTC
-,TRBV30,TRBJ1-4,TRBD1,CAWSSARTNRGAGEKLFF,TGTGCCTGGAGCAGTGCCCGAACAAACAGGGGTGCTGGTGAAAAACTGTTTTTT
-,TRBV29-1,TRBJ1-4,-,CSGGRGADEKLFF,TGCAGCGGGGGACGGGGGGCGGATGAAAAACTGTTTTTT
-,TRBV2,TRBJ1-1,-,CASSEQFGSGTEAFF,TGTGCCAGCAGTGAACAGTTTGGGTCGGGCACTGAAGCTTTCTTT
-,TRBV7-9,TRBJ1-3,TRBD1,CASSLAWDRTGNTIYF,TGTGCCAGCAGCTTAGCATGGGACAGGACTGGAAACACCATATATTTT
-,TRBV28,TRBJ2-7,-,CASSPTGLPYEQYF,TGTGCCAGCAGTCCCACCGGACTCCCCTACGAGCAGTACTTC
-,TRBV11-2,TRBJ2-7,-,CASSPNTGPDEQYF,TGTGCCAGCAGCCCGAATACAGGGCCCGACGAGCAGTACTTC
-,TRBV29-1,TRBJ2-7,TRBD2,CGVDGRGSGRSDEQYF,TGCGGCGTTGACGGGAGAGGAAGCGGGAGATCCGACGAGCAGTACTTC
-,TRBV28,TRBJ2-5,TRBD2,CASSYVGGGSETQYF,TGTGCCAGCAGCTATGTTGGGGGAGGGAGTGAGACCCAGTACTTC
-,TRBV30,TRBJ2-3,-,CAWSVRERGTDTQYF,TGTGCCTGGAGTGTAAGGGAGCGGGGCACAGATACGCAGTATTTT
-,TRBV2,TRBJ2-5,TRBD1,CASRYRGETQYF,TGTGCCAGCAGGTACAGGGGGGAGACCCAGTACTTC
few,TRBV7-8,TRBJ1-5,TRBD1,CASSLPGQGHQPQHF,TGTGCCAGCAGCTTACCGGGACAGGGTCATCAGCCCCAGCATTTT
-,TRBV7-9,TRBJ1-6,TRBD1,CASSGTGRLDSPLHF,TGTGCCAGCAGCGGGACAGGCCGATTGGATTCACCCCTCCACTTT
once,TRBV4-1,TRBJ2-1,TRBD1,CASSQGQGALDEQFF,TGCGCCAGCAGCCAAGGGCAGGGGGCTTTGGATGAGCAGTTCTTC
-,TRBV9,TRBJ2-3,TRBD2,CASSPMGGTDTQYF,TGTGCCAGCAGCCCGATGGGGGGGACAGATACGCAGTATTTT